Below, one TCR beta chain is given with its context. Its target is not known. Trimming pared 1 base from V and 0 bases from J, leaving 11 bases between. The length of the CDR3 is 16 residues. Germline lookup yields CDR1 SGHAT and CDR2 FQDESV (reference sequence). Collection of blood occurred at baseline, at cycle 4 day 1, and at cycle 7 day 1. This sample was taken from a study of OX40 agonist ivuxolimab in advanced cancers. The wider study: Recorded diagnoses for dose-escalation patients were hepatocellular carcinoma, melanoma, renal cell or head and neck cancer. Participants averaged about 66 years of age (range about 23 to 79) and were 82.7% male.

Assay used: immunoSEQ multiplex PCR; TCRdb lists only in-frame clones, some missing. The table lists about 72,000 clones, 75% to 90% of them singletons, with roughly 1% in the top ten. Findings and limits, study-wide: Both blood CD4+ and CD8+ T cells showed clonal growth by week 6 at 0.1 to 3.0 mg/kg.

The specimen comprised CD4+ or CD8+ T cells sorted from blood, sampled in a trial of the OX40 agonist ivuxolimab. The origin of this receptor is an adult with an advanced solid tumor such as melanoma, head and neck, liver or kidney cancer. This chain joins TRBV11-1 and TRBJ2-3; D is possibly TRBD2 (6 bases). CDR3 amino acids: CASSLGLSGSTDTQYF. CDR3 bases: TGTGCCAGCAGCTTAGGTCTTAGCGGAAGCACAGATACGCAGTATTTT.